Listed here are 20 T cell receptor beta chains from one sample, sequenced in a study of T cell responses to AZD1222 COVID-19 vaccine. Assay used: immunoSEQ multiplex PCR; TCRdb lists only in-frame clones, some missing. The data hold roughly 80,000 clones, with over 75% observed a single time. The material was peripheral blood, obtained on day 0 of MenACWY control vaccination. The receptors come from an adult in good health.

The gene calls are TRBV18 and TRBJ2-1; D is unresolved. CDR3 length equals 15 residues. V shed 3 bases and J shed 4 bases, with 13 bases lying between them. CDR1 and CDR2 from the germline V gene are KGHSH and LQKENI. The CDR3 protein is CASSPRLGQYNEQFF. DNA of the CDR3: TGTGCCAGCTCACCGAGGCTCGGGCAGTACAATGAGCAGTTCTTC.

The V gene is TRBV7-2, the J gene TRBJ1-5; TRBD1 might be the D (6 bases). The CDR3 length is 18 residues. Germline V gene sequence: CDR1 SGHTA, CDR2 FQGNSA. V was clipped by 2 bases and J by 0 bases, with 17 bases between them. The CDR3 here is CASSLRAGQSYSNQPQHF. The CDR3 bases are TGTGCCAGCAGCTTAAGAGCTGGACAGTCCTATAGCAATCAGCCCCAGCATTTT.

The rearrangement joins TRBV24-1 to TRBJ2-1; TRBD1 agrees at 7 bases. Germline loops: CDR1 KGHDR, CDR2 SFDVKD. This CDR3 is 14 amino acids long. With 0 bases clipped from V and 12 bases from J, the junction kept 7 bases outside the gene matches. The CDR3 loop is CATSDLRDSPRQFF. CDR3 DNA: TGTGCCACCAGTGATTTGCGGGACAGCCCGCGGCAGTTCTTC.

This chain uses TRBV20-1 with TRBJ2-5; 11 bases match TRBD2. The germline V gene has CDR1 DFQATT and CDR2 SNEGSKA (reference sequence). The length of the CDR3 is 11 residues. CDR3 coding DNA: TGCTCTAGCGGGAGGAGGGAGACCCAGTACTTC. Translating gives CSSGRRETQYF.

The rearrangement links TRBV6-5 to TRBJ1-5; no firm D call. The CDR3 runs 13 residues. Between the trimmed V and J ends, which lost 6 bases and 7 bases, there was a span of 13 bases. Germline lookup yields CDR1 MNHEY and CDR2 SVGAGI. The DNA of the CDR3 is TGTGCCAGCAGACTCCCCGACTCCCAGCCCCAGCATTTT. It yields the protein CASRLPDSQPQHF.

This clone was seen a single time. The chain carries TRBV9 and TRBJ1-1; no clear D gene. The V end was cut by 3 bases, the J end by 3 bases, with 9 bases between. The CDR3 is made up of 13 amino acids. The germline V gene encodes CDR1 SGDLS and CDR2 YYNGEE. The CDR3 coding sequence is TGTGCCAGCAGCGACAATTTATACACTGAAGCTTTCTTT. The encoded protein is CASSDNLYTEAFF.

The CDR3 DNA reads as TGTGCCTGGAGCGCGACAGATAGCAATCAGCCCCAGCATTTT. Translating gives CAWSATDSNQPQHF. The chain employs TRBV30 and TRBJ1-5; TRBD1 is a possible D gene (5 bases). The V end lost 3 bases, the J end lost 0 bases, and 9 bases lay between the germline ends. Germline V gene lookup returns CDR1 GTSNPN and CDR2 SVGIG (reference sequence). CDR3 size: 14 residues.

V usage is TRBV6-1 and J usage is TRBJ2-7, with D unresolved. Trimming took off 0 bases at V and 1 base at J, with 10 bases between the two ends. CDR3 size: 15 residues. Germline CDR1 and CDR2: MNHNS and SASEGT. In DNA form, the CDR3 reads TGTGCCAGCAGTGAAGCTTTGGCGACTTCCTACGAGCAGTACTTC. Translation gives CASSEALATSYEQYF.

This clone was detected only once. V usage is TRBV19 and J usage is TRBJ2-1; 7 bases line up with TRBD1. V trimming: 5 bases; J trimming: 2 bases; junction bases outside the gene matches: 6. The CDR3 consists of 15 residues. Germline V lookup: CDR1 LNHDA, CDR2 SQIVND (reference sequence). CDR3 sequence: CASSQDRDPYNEQFF. CDR3 DNA: TGTGCCAGTAGTCAAGACAGGGATCCCTACAATGAGCAGTTCTTC. The full variable domain, with the rest looked up from reference TRBV19 and TRBJ2-1, is DGGITQSPKYLFRKEGQNVTLSCEQNLNHDAMYWYRQDPGQGLRLIYYSQIVNDFQKGDIAEGYSVSREKKESFPLTVTSAQKNPTAFYLCASSQDRDPYNEQFFGPGTRLTVL.

As DNA, the CDR3 is TGTGCCTATACGGCCGGGTCGGGGAACACTGAAGCTTTCTTT. It specifies CAYTAGSGNTEAFF. J is TRBJ1-1 and V is TRBV30, with unresolved D. Trimming removed 7 bases at V and 1 base at J, with 16 bases between. Germline CDR1 and CDR2: GTSNPN and SVGIG (reference sequence). This CDR3 has 14 residues.

The rearrangement links TRBV2 to TRBJ1-2; 7 bases fit TRBD1. The germline V gene has CDR1 SNHLY and CDR2 FYNNEI. This CDR3 has 14 amino acids. The ends lost 3 bases at V and 8 bases at J; junction bases unmatched: 9. This CDR3 is CASSEEGAGYGYTF. As DNA, the CDR3 is TGTGCCAGCAGTGAGGAGGGGGCAGGGTACGGCTACACCTTC. Drawing the rest from reference TRBV2 and TRBJ1-2, the complete variable domain is EPEVTQTPSHQVTQMGQEVILRCVPISNHLYFYWYRQILGQKVEFLVSFYNNEISEKSEIFDDQFSVERPDGSNFTLKIRSTKLEDSAMYFCASSEEGAGYGYTFGSGTRLTVV.

This chain joins TRBV7-2 and TRBJ2-3; a weak D match, TRBD1 (6 bases). The CDR3 extends over 16 amino acids. V shed 1 base and J shed 1 base, with 12 bases lying between them. Per the germline V gene, CDR1 is SGHTA and CDR2 is FQGNSA. CDR3 amino acids: CASSLENRVGTDTQYF. For the CDR3, the DNA is TGTGCCAGCAGCTTAGAAAACAGGGTTGGCACAGATACGCAGTATTTT.

This chain connects TRBV20-1 to TRBJ2-7; D gene ambiguous. This CDR3 contains 10 residues. Trimming stripped 4 bases from V and 5 bases from J, with 6 bases between. Germline values: CDR1 DFQATT, CDR2 SNEGSKA (reference sequence). The CDR3 region has the DNA TGCAGTGCTATCGCGAACGAGCAGTACTTC. Amino acids: CSAIANEQYF.

This chain connects TRBV7-9 to TRBJ2-7, with 7 bases that match TRBD2. Germline trimming cut 4 bases from V and 2 bases from J; bases unmatched to any gene: 2. Germline CDR1 SEHNR, CDR2 FQNEAQ (reference sequence). This CDR3 has 13 amino acids. The CDR3 sequence: CASSYGTTYEQYF. In DNA form, the CDR3 reads TGTGCCAGCAGCTACGGGACTACCTACGAGCAGTACTTC. Full variable domain (outside the CDR3, taken from reference TRBV7-9 and TRBJ2-7): DTGVSQNPRHKITKRGQNVTFRCDPISEHNRLYWYRQTLGQGPEFLTYFQNEAQLEKSRLLSDRFSAERPKGSFSTLEIQRTEQGDSAMYLCASSYGTTYEQYFGPGTRLTVT.

This chain joins TRBV27 and TRBJ1-6; D unresolved. This CDR3 contains 14 residues. The germline V gene has CDR1 MNHEY and CDR2 SMNVEV (reference sequence). Trimming removed 0 bases from V and 11 bases from J, with 11 bases in between. In DNA form, the CDR3 reads TGTGCCAGCAGTTTATCCGAATTAACCCCACCCCTCCACTTT. Translation gives CASSLSELTPPLHF.

The sample holds a few counts of this clone. J is TRBJ2-7 and V is TRBV4-3; D is possibly TRBD1 or TRBD2 (6 bases each). CDR1 and CDR2 from the germline V gene are LGHNA and YSLEER. The ends were cut back, 0 bases at V and 7 bases at J, with 16 bases in the middle. This CDR3 has 15 amino acids. CDR3 in DNA: TGCGCCAGCAGCCAAGAGAACAGGGAGGAGGGGGAGCAGTACTTC. Translation: CASSQENREEGEQYF.

This clone has just a few counts. The V and J genes are TRBV4-1 and TRBJ1-1, with D perhaps TRBD1 (6 bases). The CDR3 extends over 15 amino acids. V lost 1 base, J lost 4 bases, and 13 bases lay in between. Germline lookup yields CDR1 MGHRA and CDR2 YSYEKL. The CDR3 sequence is CASSQATQGATEAFF. CDR3 sequence (DNA): TGCGCCAGCAGCCAAGCCACACAGGGTGCCACTGAAGCTTTCTTT.

V gene TRBV27 combines with J gene TRBJ1-5; D unclear. Germline V lookup: CDR1 MNHEY, CDR2 SMNVEV (reference sequence). V was shortened by 5 bases and J by 2 bases, with 16 bases between the two germline ends. The CDR3 is 16 residues long. CDR3 loop: CASSPLYRRGNQPQHF. The CDR3 DNA is TGTGCCAGCAGTCCTTTATATCGACGGGGCAATCAGCCCCAGCATTTT.

This chain links TRBV6-1 with TRBJ1-5; D is undetermined. The CDR3 covers 12 residues. From germline, CDR1 is MNHNS and CDR2 SASEGT. V lost 8 bases and J lost 0, with 5 bases in between. The CDR3 is CASGISNQPQHF. The CDR3 region has the DNA TGTGCCAGCGGTATTAGCAATCAGCCCCAGCATTTT.

The chain couples TRBV6-2 or TRBV6-3 to TRBJ1-4; D is perhaps TRBD1 (5 bases). The CDR3 runs to 14 residues. Germline V gene sequence: CDR1 MNHEY, CDR2 SVGEGT. The V end lost 2 bases, the J end lost 7 bases, and 11 bases lay between the germline ends. In DNA, the CDR3 is TGTGCCAGCAGTTACGGAGGGGCGGCTGAAAAACTGTTTTTT. Protein: CASSYGGAAEKLFF.